This TCR beta chain was recovered during a study of cytomegalovirus exposure and HLA in healthy donors. Across the study: About 85 million unique TCR sequences came from HLA-typed donors in an early release. Study-level results: In vitro, a few CMV-associated chains proved specific for CMV antigens.

Germline lookup yields CDR1 DFQATT and CDR2 SNEGSKA (reference sequence). Trimming left V 5 bases short and J 5 bases short, with 10 bases between. The CDR3 totals 11 residues. This clone appeared a few times. The antigen is undetermined. 13 Jbeta primers and 60 Vbeta primers were used for the PCR. Sequencing was performed with immunoSEQ multiplex PCR; in TCRdb, only in-frame clones are kept and a portion is missing. Among about 120,000 clones, roughly 85% were seen once, and the ten largest hold over 20%. Everyone who donated was a healthy bone marrow donor. The J gene is TRBJ2-7, the V gene TRBV20-1, with D possibly matching TRBD2 (5 bases). Sequences were obtained from PBMCs. This TCR came from a man between 25 and 39 years old in good health and CMV-seropositive. The CDR3 sequence is CSAHERDEQYF. Written as DNA, the CDR3 is TGCAGTGCTCATGAGAGGGACGAGCAGTACTTC.